A selection of T cell receptor beta chains follows, all from one sample in a study of blood T cell repertoires in COVID-19. The method was immunoSEQ multiplex PCR; TCRdb's version includes in-frame clones alone and lacks a portion of them. The table includes around 280,000 clones, about 90% detected once. Source material: peripheral blood. These receptors were taken from a woman aged 45-65 years who had recovered from COVID-19. Each CDR3 is given without its conserved first and last residue. Fields, in order: J gene, V gene, CDR3 protein.

TRBJ1-1 | TRBV14 | ASSKQTNTEAF
TRBJ1-1 | TRBV7-2 | ASAEVWRNTEAF
TRBJ1-1 | TRBV9 | ASSVFGNTEAF
TRBJ2-5 | TRBV5-8 | ASSFGTEHY
TRBJ2-1 | TRBV4-3 | ASSQVTSGTTYNEQF
TRBJ1-1 | TRBV4-3 | ASSSRQGYNTEAF
TRBJ2-1 | TRBV9 | ASSVWTGDEQF
TRBJ2-5 | TRBV7-7 | ASSFGQGGRETQY
TRBJ1-2 | TRBV27 | ASSPSIGGYT
TRBJ1-1 | TRBV11-3 | ASSLVLGAGTEAF
TRBJ2-7 | TRBV5-1 | ASNKGWDSHYEQY
TRBJ1-4 | TRBV2 | ASSEERGTNEKLF
TRBJ2-7 | TRBV19 | ASRTTGGSYEQY
TRBJ2-5 | TRBV19 | ASSFRLAGLETQY
TRBJ2-2 | TRBV5-1 | ASNQWALTGGSGELF
TRBJ2-5 | TRBV11-3 | ASSSRGPGQETQY
TRBJ1-5 | TRBV19 | ASSTQGLAQPQH
TRBJ2-3 | TRBV9 | ASSAFSGKVPTDTQY
TRBJ1-6 | TRBV28 | ASSLLDRENSPLH
TRBJ2-1 | TRBV5-4 | ASSLALAGADNEQF
TRBJ2-5 | TRBV28 | ATSGGHDKTQY
TRBJ1-2 | TRBV4-3 | ASSPSGDYGYT
TRBJ2-1 | TRBV18 | ASSPPITSGNYNEQF
TRBJ1-5 | TRBV7-9 | ASSLQGNGNQPQH
TRBJ1-1 | TRBV5-1 | ASSLAKGDGRLEAF
TRBJ2-7 | TRBV7-2 | ASSLEGLASYEQY